These T cell receptor beta chains were read from a single sample in a study of T cells in Graves' hyperthyroidism and ophthalmopathy. In TCRdb, the multiplex PCR reads were re-called with MiXCR into one record per CDR3 protein. The data show around 300,000 distinct CDR3 sequences, 20% to 25% seen once. The sequenced sample was blood. These receptors were collected from a man aged 25-45 years with Graves' ophthalmopathy. Each CDR3 is given with its conserved first and last residue. Fields, in order: V gene, D gene, J gene, clone size, CDR3 protein, CDR3 DNA. A D gene is named only where the DNA matches it firmly. Clone size is not always given. Where it is, it says once, few, many or a class for expanded clones.

>TRBV20-1|TRBD2|TRBJ2-3|many
CSARDSLAGHTDTQYF
TGCAGTGCTAGAGATTCACTAGCGGGTCACACAGATACGCAGTATTTT
>TRBV11-1|.|TRBJ2-5|.
CASGGDPGETQYF
TGTGCCAGTGGCGGTGACCCCGGAGAGACCCAGTACTTC
>TRBV20-1|TRBD2|TRBJ2-1|.
CSALKTTSGSSGEQFF
TGCAGTGCTTTAAAGACCACTAGCGGGAGTTCAGGTGAGCAGTTCTTC
>TRBV27|TRBD2|TRBJ2-7|.
CASSLSRSGLAGDEQYF
TGTGCCAGCAGTTTATCGAGGTCGGGACTAGCGGGTGACGAGCAGTACTTC
>TRBV20-1|TRBD2|TRBJ2-1|.
CSATLAGDEQFF
TGCAGTGCTACTTTAGCGGGGGATGAGCAGTTCTTC
>TRBV29-1|TRBD1|TRBJ2-6|.
CSVPGQGAPGANVLTF
TGCAGCGTGCCCGGACAGGGGGCTCCTGGGGCCAACGTCCTGACTTTC
>TRBV3-1|.|TRBJ2-5|few
CASSQAGEETQYF
TGTGCCAGCAGCCAGGCAGGGGAAGAGACCCAGTACTTC
>TRBV6-5|.|TRBJ1-1|few
CASSYTKTGTRNTEAFF
TGTGCCAGCAGTTACACAAAGACCGGGACAAGAAACACTGAAGCTTTCTTT
>TRBV25-1|.|TRBJ2-7|.
CASSESPRVYEQYF
TGTGCCAGCAGTGAGTCTCCTCGCGTATACGAGCAGTACTTC
>TRBV5-1|TRBD2|TRBJ2-1|few
CASSLATSGTQFF
TGCGCCAGCAGCTTGGCCACTAGCGGGACACAGTTCTTC
>TRBV9|.|TRBJ2-6|.
CASSRGGSGANVLTF
TGTGCCAGCAGCAGGGGGGGCTCTGGGGCCAACGTCCTGACTTTC
>TRBV30|TRBD1|TRBJ2-3|many
CAWSESGGSADTQYF
TGTGCCTGGAGTGAGTCAGGGGGCTCAGCAGATACGCAGTATTTT
>TRBV13|.|TRBJ2-5|few
CASSSGGLGETQYF
TGTGCCAGCAGCTCCGGCGGGCTGGGGGAGACCCAGTACTTC
>TRBV7-2|.|TRBJ2-7|.
CASSLDPGPYEQYF
TGTGCCAGCAGCTTAGATCCAGGCCCCTACGAGCAGTACTTC
>TRBV3-1|TRBD1|TRBJ1-1|.
CAGSPRTGGATEAFF
TGTGCCGGCAGCCCTAGGACAGGGGGCGCCACTGAAGCTTTCTTT
>TRBV7-3|TRBD1|TRBJ2-3|.
CASSVTGVGTQYF
TGTGCCAGCAGCGTAACAGGGGTTGGTACGCAGTATTTT
>TRBV2|TRBD2|TRBJ2-7|.
CASSIAGGPPYEQYF
TGTGCCAGCAGCATAGCGGGAGGGCCCCCCTACGAGCAGTACTTC
>TRBV5-6|.|TRBJ2-2|.
CASSLETGFGGELFF
TGTGCCAGCAGCCTGGAAACGGGGTTTGGCGGGGAGCTGTTTTTT
>TRBV2|.|TRBJ2-7|.
CASSPGSWEQYF
TGTGCCAGCAGTCCAGGATCCTGGGAGCAGTACTTC
>TRBV18|.|TRBJ1-1|many
CASSPGIGNTEAFF
TGTGCCAGCTCACCCGGGATCGGGAACACTGAAGCTTTCTTT
>TRBV30|.|TRBJ1-2|.
CAWSNFWSGLHGYTF
TGTGCCTGGAGTAACTTCTGGTCAGGGTTACATGGCTACACCTTC
>TRBV6-2/TRBV6-3|TRBD2|TRBJ2-3|.
CASSLRPMGLAGADTQYF
TGTGCCAGCAGTCTCAGACCCATGGGACTAGCGGGAGCAGATACGCAGTATTTT
>TRBV11-2|.|TRBJ2-1|few
CASSPPGYNEQFF
TGTGCCAGCAGCCCACCAGGTTACAATGAGCAGTTCTTC
>TRBV20-1|TRBD1|TRBJ2-1|few
CSATGGGAYGNEQFF
TGCAGTGCCACAGGGGGTGGGGCCTACGGGAATGAGCAGTTCTTC
>TRBV7-8|.|TRBJ1-4|.
CASSPGTLGEKLFF
TGTGCCAGCAGCCCCGGGACCTTGGGTGAAAAACTGTTTTTT
>TRBV3-1|.|TRBJ2-7|many
CASSLLSEQYF
TGTGCCAGCTCGCTTCTCTCCGAGCAGTACTTC
>TRBV7-9|TRBD2|TRBJ2-7|few
CASSLSLAGNEQYF
TGTGCCAGCAGCTTAAGCCTAGCGGGAAACGAGCAGTACTTC
>TRBV13|TRBD1|TRBJ2-7|.
CASSLGQGTEQYF
TGTGCCAGCAGCCTCGGACAGGGGACCGAGCAGTACTTC
>TRBV27|TRBD1|TRBJ1-2|.
CASSPYTGQLYGYTF
TGTGCCAGCAGCCCATATACGGGACAGTTGTATGGCTACACCTTC
>TRBV28|.|TRBJ2-2|.
CASSSPGRVSTGELFF
TGTGCCAGCAGTTCCCCGGGACGAGTATCCACCGGGGAGCTGTTTTTT
>TRBV20-1|TRBD2|TRBJ2-3|.
CSARGGGLASSTDTQYF
TGCAGTGCTAGGGGGGGGGGACTAGCATCCAGCACAGATACGCAGTATTTT
>TRBV18|TRBD1|TRBJ1-2|few
CASSPRQGIDGYTF
TGTGCCAGCTCACCACGACAGGGTATCGATGGCTACACCTTC
>TRBV9|TRBD2|TRBJ2-1|.
CASSVRGGSGNEQFF
TGTGCCAGCAGCGTACGGGGCGGGAGTGGTAATGAGCAGTTCTTC
>TRBV11-2|TRBD2|TRBJ2-1|many
CASSLSRGSYNEQFF
TGTGCCAGCAGCTTATCGCGGGGGTCCTACAATGAGCAGTTCTTC
>TRBV29-1|.|TRBJ1-2|few
CSVDQPLGGNYGYTF
TGCAGCGTTGATCAACCACTCGGCGGGAACTATGGCTACACCTTC
>TRBV11-2|TRBD1|TRBJ2-7|many
CASSFEQGFAYEQYF
TGTGCCAGCAGCTTCGAACAGGGGTTCGCTTACGAGCAGTACTTC
>TRBV20-1|.|TRBJ2-1|.
CSVAQGTLYNEQFF
TGCAGTGTGGCTCAAGGGACACTATACAATGAGCAGTTCTTC
>TRBV7-2|TRBD1|TRBJ2-7|.
CASSINRDRDYEQYF
TGTGCCAGCAGCATTAACCGGGACAGGGATTACGAGCAGTACTTC
>TRBV3-1|TRBD1|TRBJ1-1|many
CASSVGQGTEAFF
TGTGCCAGCAGCGTGGGACAGGGGACTGAAGCTTTCTTT
>TRBV18|.|TRBJ2-7|many
CASSFTDGIYEQYF
TGTGCCAGCTCATTCACTGACGGGATCTACGAGCAGTACTTC
>TRBV10-3|.|TRBJ1-5|.
CAISESVMGNQPQHF
TGTGCCATCAGTGAGTCAGTAATGGGCAATCAGCCCCAGCATTTT
>TRBV30|TRBD1|TRBJ1-1|.
CAWGINRGAAEAFF
TGTGCCTGGGGAATTAACAGGGGAGCGGCTGAAGCTTTCTTT
>TRBV27|TRBD1|TRBJ2-7|few
CASSRLSTGEDYEQYF
TGTGCCAGCAGTCGGCTCTCGACAGGGGAGGACTACGAGCAGTACTTC
>TRBV3-1|TRBD1|TRBJ1-2|.
CSSRPSRTGAYGYTF
TGTTCCAGCAGGCCTTCCAGGACAGGGGCCTATGGCTACACCTTC
>TRBV5-1|.|TRBJ2-1|many
CASSLGQVDNEQFF
TGCGCCAGCAGCTTGGGACAAGTAGACAATGAGCAGTTCTTC
>TRBV2|TRBD2|TRBJ2-5|many
CASRKGGLAGGLQETQYF
TGTGCCAGCAGAAAGGGGGGACTAGCGGGAGGTCTACAAGAGACCCAGTACTTC
>TRBV20-1|TRBD2|TRBJ2-7|once
CSATTGLAVREQYF
TGCAGTGCTACCACGGGACTAGCAGTGCGCGAGCAGTACTTC
>TRBV5-1|.|TRBJ1-3|few
CASSSDRPGNTIYF
TGCGCCAGCAGCTCGGACAGACCTGGAAACACCATATATTTT
>TRBV19|.|TRBJ2-7|few
CASSIMLGISYEQYF
TGTGCCAGTAGTATAATGTTAGGGATCTCCTACGAGCAGTACTTC
>TRBV20-1|TRBD2|TRBJ2-5|.
CSAGTSGKQETQYF
TGCAGTGCTGGGACTAGCGGGAAGCAAGAGACCCAGTACTTC
>TRBV6-1|TRBD1|TRBJ1-2|few
CASRLGGQGEFYGYTF
TGTGCCAGCAGGCTAGGTGGACAGGGAGAATTCTATGGCTACACCTTC
>TRBV2|.|TRBJ2-4|few
CASMAREKFQYF
TGTGCCAGCATGGCCAGGGAAAAGTTTCAGTACTTC
>TRBV2|.|TRBJ2-7|many
CASSPSGRSSYEQYF
TGTGCCAGCAGTCCCTCGGGACGGAGCTCCTACGAGCAGTACTTC
>TRBV5-1|.|TRBJ1-1|few
CASSADRVMNTEAFF
TGCGCCAGCAGCGCGGACCGAGTCATGAACACTGAAGCTTTCTTT
>TRBV28|.|TRBJ2-7|few
CALGASTRREQYF
TGTGCTCTCGGGGCGAGTACTAGAAGGGAGCAGTACTTC
>TRBV12-3/TRBV12-4|TRBD1|TRBJ2-1|few
CASSTSTGGPFF
TGTGCCAGCAGCACTTCAACAGGGGGCCCGTTCTTC
>TRBV9|.|TRBJ2-1|.
CASSVAPSGGSTEQFF
TGTGCCAGCAGCGTAGCTCCCTCAGGGGGGAGTACTGAGCAGTTCTTC
>TRBV29-1|TRBD2|TRBJ2-1|few
CSVAAGTSGSFEQFF
TGCAGCGTGGCAGCCGGGACTAGCGGGAGTTTTGAGCAGTTCTTC